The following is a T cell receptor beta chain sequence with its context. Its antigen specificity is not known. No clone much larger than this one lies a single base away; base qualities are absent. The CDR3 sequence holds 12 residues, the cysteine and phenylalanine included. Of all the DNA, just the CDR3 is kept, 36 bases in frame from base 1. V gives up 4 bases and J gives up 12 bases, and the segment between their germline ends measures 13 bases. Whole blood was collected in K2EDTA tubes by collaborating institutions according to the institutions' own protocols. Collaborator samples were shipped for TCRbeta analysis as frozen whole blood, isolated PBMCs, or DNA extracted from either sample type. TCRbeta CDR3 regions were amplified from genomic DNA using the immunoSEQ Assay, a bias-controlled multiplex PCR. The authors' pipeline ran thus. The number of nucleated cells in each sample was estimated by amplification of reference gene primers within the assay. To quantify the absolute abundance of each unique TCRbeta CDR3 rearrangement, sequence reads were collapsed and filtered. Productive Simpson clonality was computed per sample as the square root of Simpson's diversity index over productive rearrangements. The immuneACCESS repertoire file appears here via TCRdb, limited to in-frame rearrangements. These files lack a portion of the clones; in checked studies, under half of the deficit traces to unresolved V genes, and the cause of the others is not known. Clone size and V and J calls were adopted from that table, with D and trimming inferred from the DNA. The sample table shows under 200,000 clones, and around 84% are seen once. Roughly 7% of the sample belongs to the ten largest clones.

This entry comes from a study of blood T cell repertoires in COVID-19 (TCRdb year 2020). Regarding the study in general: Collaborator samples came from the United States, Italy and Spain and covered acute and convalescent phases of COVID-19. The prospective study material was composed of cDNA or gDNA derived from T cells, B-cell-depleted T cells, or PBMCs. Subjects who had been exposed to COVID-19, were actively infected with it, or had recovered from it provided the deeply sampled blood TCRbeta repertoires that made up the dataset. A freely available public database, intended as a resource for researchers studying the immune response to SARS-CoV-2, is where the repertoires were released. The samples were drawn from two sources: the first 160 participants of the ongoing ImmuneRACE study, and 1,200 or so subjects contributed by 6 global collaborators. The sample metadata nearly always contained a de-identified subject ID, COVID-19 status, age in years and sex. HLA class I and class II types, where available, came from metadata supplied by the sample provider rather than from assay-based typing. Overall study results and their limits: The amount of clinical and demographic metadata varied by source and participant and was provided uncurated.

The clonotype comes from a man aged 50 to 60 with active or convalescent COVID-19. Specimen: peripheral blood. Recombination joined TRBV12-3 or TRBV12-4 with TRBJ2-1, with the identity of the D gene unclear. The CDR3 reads CASSSLVVSQFF. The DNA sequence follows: TGTGCCAGCAGTTCCCTAGTGGTTTCGCAGTTCTTC.